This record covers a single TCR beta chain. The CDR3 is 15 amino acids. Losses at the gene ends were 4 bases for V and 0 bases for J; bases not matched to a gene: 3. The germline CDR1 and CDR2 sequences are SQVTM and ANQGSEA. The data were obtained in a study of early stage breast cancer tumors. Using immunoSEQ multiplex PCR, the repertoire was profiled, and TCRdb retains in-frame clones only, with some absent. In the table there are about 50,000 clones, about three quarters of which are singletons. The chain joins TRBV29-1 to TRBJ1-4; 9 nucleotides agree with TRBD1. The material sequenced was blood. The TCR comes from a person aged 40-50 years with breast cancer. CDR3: CSVGDRVSTNEKLFF. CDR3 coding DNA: TGCAGCGTTGGGGACAGGGTCTCAACTAATGAAAAACTGTTTTTT.